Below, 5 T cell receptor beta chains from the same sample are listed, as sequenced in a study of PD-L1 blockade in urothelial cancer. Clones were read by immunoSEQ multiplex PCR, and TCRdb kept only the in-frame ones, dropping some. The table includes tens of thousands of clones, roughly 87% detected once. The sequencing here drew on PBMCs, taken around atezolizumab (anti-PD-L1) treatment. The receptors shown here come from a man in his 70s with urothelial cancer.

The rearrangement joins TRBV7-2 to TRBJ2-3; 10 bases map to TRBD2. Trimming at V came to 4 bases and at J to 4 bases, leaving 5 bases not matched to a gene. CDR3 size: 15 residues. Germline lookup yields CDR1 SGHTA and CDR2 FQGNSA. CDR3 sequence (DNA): TGTGCCAGCAGCTCCCCAGCGGGGGGGGCAGATACGCAGTATTTT. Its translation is CASSSPAGGADTQYF.

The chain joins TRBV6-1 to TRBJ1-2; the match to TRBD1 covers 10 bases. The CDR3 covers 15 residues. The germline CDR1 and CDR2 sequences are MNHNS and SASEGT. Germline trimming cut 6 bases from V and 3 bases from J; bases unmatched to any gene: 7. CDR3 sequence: CASRTGTGEYYGYTF. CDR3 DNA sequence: TGTGCCAGCAGAACCGGGACAGGGGAGTACTATGGCTACACCTTC.

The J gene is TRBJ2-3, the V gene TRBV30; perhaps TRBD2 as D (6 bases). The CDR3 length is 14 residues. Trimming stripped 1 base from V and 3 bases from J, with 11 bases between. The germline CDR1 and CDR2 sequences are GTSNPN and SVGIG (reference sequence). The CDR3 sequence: CAWSGGRLTDTQYF. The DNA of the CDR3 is TGTGCCTGGAGTGGGGGGAGGTTGACAGATACGCAGTATTTT.

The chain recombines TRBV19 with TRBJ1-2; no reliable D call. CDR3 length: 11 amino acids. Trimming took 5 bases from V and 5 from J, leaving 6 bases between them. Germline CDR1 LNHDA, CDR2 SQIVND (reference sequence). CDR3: CASSHRYGYTF. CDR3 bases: TGTGCCAGTAGTCATCGGTATGGCTACACCTTC.

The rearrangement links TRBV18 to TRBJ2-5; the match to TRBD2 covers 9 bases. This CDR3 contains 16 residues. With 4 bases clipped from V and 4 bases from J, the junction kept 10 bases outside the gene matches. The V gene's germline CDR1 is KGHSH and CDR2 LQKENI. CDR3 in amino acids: CASSRQSAGGRETQYF. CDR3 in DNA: TGTGCCAGCTCACGACAATCAGCGGGGGGACGAGAGACCCAGTACTTC.